This T cell receptor beta chain was sequenced for a study of T cells in Graves' hyperthyroidism and ophthalmopathy. General study points: Most expanded thyroid clonotypes above 0.001 recurred in blood. In the analysis, a 13 V-J model separated ophthalmopathy from stable hyperthyroidism.

To note about this clonotype: What it binds is not known. This is likely a read error, given that the CDR3 carries no conserved phenylalanine or tryptophan at its end.

There are 14 residues in the CDR3. Trimming cost V 1 base and J 2 bases, with 9 bases left between them. The germline V gene has CDR1 LGHDT and CDR2 YNNKEL (reference sequence). Amplified TCR beta CDR3 regions derived from RNA transcripts. When the TCR CDR3 underwent first-round RT-PCR, the HTBI primer set was used. TCRdb passed the multiplex PCR reads through MiXCR, listing each CDR3 protein once. The data hold fewer than 650,000 distinct CDR3 sequences, with over 11% observed a single time. The V gene is TRBV3-1, the J gene TRBJ2-7, with unresolved D. The TCR was taken from a woman aged 30 to 39 with Graves' hyperthyroidism that later progressed to Graves' ophthalmopathy. Input material: blood. The CDR3 is CASSQAPDAYEQYS. CDR3 DNA: TGTGCCAGCAGCCAAGCCCCGGACGCCTACGAGCAGTACTCC.